These 5 T cell receptor beta chains were all obtained from the same sample, sequenced in a study of blood T cell repertoires in COVID-19. Clones were read by immunoSEQ multiplex PCR, and TCRdb kept only the in-frame ones, dropping some. The sample has around 280,000 clones; around 86% are singletons. The sample was peripheral blood. These receptor sequences come from a man between 65 and 85 years old with acute or convalescent COVID-19.

The J gene is TRBJ1-6, the V gene TRBV28; a weak D match, TRBD1 (5 bases). This CDR3 spans 14 amino acids. Germline CDR1 and CDR2: MDHEN and SYDVKM. V was clipped by 6 bases and J by 8 bases, with 14 bases between them. In nucleotides, the CDR3 is TGTGCCAGCAGCCCATCCCTAGGGGATTCACCCCTCCACTTT. Its protein product is CASSPSLGDSPLHF.

V is TRBV4-3 and J is TRBJ1-6; 9 positions match TRBD1. Germline trimming cut 0 bases from V and 9 bases from J; bases unmatched to any gene: 3. This CDR3 has 15 residues. Germline loops: CDR1 LGHNA, CDR2 YSLEER. This CDR3 is CASSQEGTGRSPLHF. CDR3 nucleotide sequence: TGCGCCAGCAGCCAAGAGGGGACAGGGCGTTCACCCCTCCACTTT.

With regard to this clone: Additional DNA sequences in this sample encode the identical CDR3. The gene calls are TRBV7-2 and TRBJ2-2; D remains unclear. The length of the CDR3 is 14 residues. Germline CDR1 is SGHTA and CDR2 is FQGNSA. The V end was cut by 1 base, the J end by 1 base, with 4 bases between. CDR3 residues: CASSLGQNTGELFF. DNA for the CDR3: TGTGCCAGCAGCTTAGGACAGAACACCGGGGAGCTGTTTTTT.

V and J are TRBV15 and TRBJ2-1; 9 bases agree with TRBD2. The CDR3 contains 18 residues. The V and J ends lost 0 bases and 6 bases, in that order; junction bases with no gene match: 12. Germline V gene data show CDR1 as LNHNV and CDR2 as YYDKDF (reference sequence). The CDR3 bases are TGTGCCACCAGCAGAGATGGGGGGTTAGCGGGAGACGGCAATGAGCAGTTCTTC. Protein product: CATSRDGGLAGDGNEQFF.

This clone was counted once. This rearrangement joins TRBV2 to TRBJ2-2; D remains unclear. Germline lookup yields CDR1 SNHLY and CDR2 FYNNEI. Trimming removed 4 bases at V and 7 bases at J, with 4 bases between. This CDR3 is 11 amino acids long. CDR3 protein: CASSVHGELFF. The CDR3 coding sequence is TGTGCCAGCAGTGTTCACGGGGAGCTGTTTTTT.